This TCR beta chain was recovered during a study of shared clonotypes between healthy human individuals (dated by TCRdb to about 2020). Regarding the research as a whole: The cohort comprised a couple of women and three men aged 18 to 49 years. To estimate repertoire size and how much clonotypes are shared between individuals, the study performed deep sequencing of blood TCR repertoires from five healthy adults. For each donor, three plates each were used for CD4 naive and CD4 memory, two plates were used for CD8 naive, and one plate was used for CD8 memory. Leukapheresis yielded between about 0.85 and 10 billion PBMCs per donor. To increase sequencing depth and limit assay-specific biases, TCR repertoire library preparation and sequencing were carried out by different laboratories using diverse techniques. The study at large found these results: Pairwise subsampling led to the expectation that sequencing depth would affect the degree of clonotype sharing among donors. Sharing across a few donors was observed for approximately 5% of naive CD4, 3% to 3.5% of naive CD8, roughly 2.3% of memory CD4, and around 0.4% of memory CD8 clonotypes. Sampling was limited to blood, and TCR repertoires in tissue likely differ from TCR repertoires in blood. Compared with non-shared clonotypes, the clonotypes found in all four sorted-subset donors had higher generation probabilities. Naive subsets generally had larger estimated clonotype richness than memory subsets. The genetic and exposure-history diversity represented was limited by the small number of donors. Even with the large sequencing depth, rarefaction of the sorted-subset datasets indicated that sequencing was incomplete.

From cysteine to phenylalanine, the CDR3 is 14 amino acids long. Only the CDR3 region is kept as DNA, spanning 42 bases read in frame from base 1. CDR1 and CDR2 (KGHSH, LQKENI) derive from the germline V gene. V has 6 bases trimmed and J has 6 bases trimmed; junction bases matching no gene number 6. Using the deep immunoSEQ assay, multiplex PCR amplified TCR CDR3 regions from genomic DNA. Extracted genomic DNA from each cell subset was spread evenly across all wells of several immunoSEQ 96-well plates, with each plate serving as a replicate. For sorted subsets, each replicate PCR was loaded with 150 to 250 ng genomic DNA, equivalent to some 31,000 T cell genomes. The purified libraries were quantified using a Qubit 3.0 fluorometer, sized with a Bioanalyzer 2100, and then quantified again using the KAPA Library Quantification kit. A separate single-read 150-cycle Illumina NextSeq 550 flow cell was used to sequence each immunoSEQ 96-well plate. On the study's bioinformatics: The immunoSEQ output contained only junctional sequences without quality scores, so filtering could not match that applied to full-length reads. To assign V/J genes and CDR3, sequences were annotated against IMGT germline references using PyIR, a Python wrapper for IgBLAST v1.9. Reads were removed for weak V/J assignments (E-value above 1e-6), missing CDR3, stop codons, out-of-frame junctions, or ambiguous translated residues. V3J clonotypes were defined by identical inferred V gene, J gene, and CDR3 amino acid sequence. To compute the percentage overlap between repertoires, the number of shared unique clonotypes was divided by the size of the smaller repertoire. RTK rarefaction, the Chao1 estimator, and Recon v2.1 estimates of unobserved clonotypes were used to assess repertoire richness. Generation probabilities were computed with OLGA for all TCRbeta clonotypes obtained by the gDNA method from several donors. The immuneACCESS repertoire file appears here via TCRdb, limited to in-frame rearrangements. These files lack a portion of the clones; in checked studies, under half of the deficit traces to unresolved V genes, and the cause of the others is not known. V and J calls plus clone size are reproduced from that table; the DNA served to infer D and trimming. This sample holds some 2 million clones; over 85% were observed only once. Jointly, the top ten make up approximately 0.13% of the sample.

The donors were healthy, HIV-negative adults who had no recently reported acute infections or vaccinations. Only Caucasian adults living in Nashville, Tennessee, USA were represented among the donors. CD4+ T cells were enriched by magnetic negative selection, after which naive cells were positively selected on CD45RA and the negative fraction was taken as the memory subset. Blood was obtained by leukapheresis, after which PBMCs were separated by Ficoll-Histopaque density gradient centrifugation and cryopreserved in liquid nitrogen vapor phase. Purity and quantity of every magnetically sorted T cell population were checked by analytical flow cytometry. Genomic DNA was isolated from each sorted fraction and quantified by UV absorbance on a Nanodrop 2000c. About this clone: Its specific antigen is unknown. No clone much larger than this one lies a single base away; base qualities are absent.

Rearrangement joined TRBV18 to TRBJ1-1, with 11 bases in between that match TRBD1. Sequenced sample: naive CD4+ T cells sorted from blood. Read against the paper, the sample's cell subset or site label means: CD45RA+ positively selected. The sequence came from a man aged 18 to 30 in good health. Here is the DNA: TGTGCCAGCTCGGCGGGACAGGGGGAGTCTGAAGCTTTCTTT. Its coded protein is CASSAGQGESEAFF.